The 4 T cell receptor beta chains presented below share a single source sample, sequenced in a study of Ad26.COV2.S vaccination and SARS-CoV-2 variants. Measured with immunoSEQ multiplex PCR; TCRdb has only the in-frame clones, and not every one. In the table there are roughly 320,000 clones, roughly 87% of which are singletons. The treatment: 15 to 20 received Ad26.COV2.S at low or high dose, single or two shots; 5 received placebo; per-sample allocation not given. Day 63 following the first vaccine or placebo injection was when the samples were taken. The sample here was peripheral blood, taken in a trial of Ad26.COV2.S vaccine versus placebo. The receptors stem from a person aged 18-60 years who received the Ad26.COV2.S COVID-19 vaccine or a placebo.

CDR3 coding DNA: TGTGCCAGACGGACAGCCGCTTTTGGCTACACCTTC. Residues: CARRTAAFGYTF. The chain links TRBV2 to TRBJ1-2; D is perhaps TRBD1 (6 bases). V dropped 9 bases and J dropped 7 bases, with 15 bases sitting between them. Germline CDR1 SNHLY, CDR2 FYNNEI. This CDR3 has 12 amino acids.

J is TRBJ2-2 and V is TRBV24-1, with D possibly being TRBD1 or TRBD2 (5 bases each). This CDR3 is 15 amino acids long. The germline gives CDR1 KGHDR, CDR2 SFDVKD. V gave up 3 bases and J gave up 6 bases, with 13 bases separating them. DNA of the CDR3: TGTGCCACCAGTGATCCCCGGGACGGCTCCGGGGAGCTGTTTTTT. Translation: CATSDPRDGSGELFF.

This clone showed up just a few times. The chain uses TRBV5-4 and TRBJ1-1; D remains unclear. CDR1 and CDR2 from the germline V gene are SGHNT and YYREEE (reference sequence). This CDR3 has 14 residues. With 0 bases removed from V and 1 base from J, the gap between germline ends came to 7 bases. CDR3 nucleotide sequence: TGTGCCAGCAGCTTGGAGGCAACGAACACTGAAGCTTTCTTT. Translation gives CASSLEATNTEAFF.

Written as DNA, the CDR3 is TGTGCCAGCAGCTTAGTTGGCAGAGCCTACGAGCAGTACTTC. Encoded protein: CASSLVGRAYEQYF. The chain employs TRBV7-9 and TRBJ2-7, with D unresolved. V was clipped by 1 base and J by 2 bases, with 9 bases between them. The CDR3 is 14 amino acids. CDR1 is SEHNR, CDR2 FQNEAQ, per germline (reference sequence).